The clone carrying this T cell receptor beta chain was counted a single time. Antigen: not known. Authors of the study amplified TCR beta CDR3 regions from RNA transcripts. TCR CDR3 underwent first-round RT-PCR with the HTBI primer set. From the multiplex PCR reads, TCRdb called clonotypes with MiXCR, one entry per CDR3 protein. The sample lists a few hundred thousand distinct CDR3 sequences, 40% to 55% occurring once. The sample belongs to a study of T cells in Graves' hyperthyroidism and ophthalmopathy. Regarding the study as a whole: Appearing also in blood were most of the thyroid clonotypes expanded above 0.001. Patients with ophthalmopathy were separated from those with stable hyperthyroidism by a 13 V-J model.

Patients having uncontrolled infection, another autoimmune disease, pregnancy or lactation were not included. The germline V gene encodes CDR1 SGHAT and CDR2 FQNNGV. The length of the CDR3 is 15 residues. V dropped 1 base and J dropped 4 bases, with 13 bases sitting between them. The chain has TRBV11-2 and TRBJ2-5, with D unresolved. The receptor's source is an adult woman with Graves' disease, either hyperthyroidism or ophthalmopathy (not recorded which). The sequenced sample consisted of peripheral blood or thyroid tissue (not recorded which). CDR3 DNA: TGTGCCAGCAGCTTAGGGCCAGTTCAGCGAGAGACCCAGTACTTC. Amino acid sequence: CASSLGPVQRETQYF.